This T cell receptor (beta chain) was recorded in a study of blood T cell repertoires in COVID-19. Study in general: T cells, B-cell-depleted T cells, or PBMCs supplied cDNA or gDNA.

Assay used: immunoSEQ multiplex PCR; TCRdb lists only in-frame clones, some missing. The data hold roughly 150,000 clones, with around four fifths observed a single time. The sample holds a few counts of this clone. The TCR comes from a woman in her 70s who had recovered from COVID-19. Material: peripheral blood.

CDR3 region: CASSPGFTGGGGYTF. The CDR3, as DNA: TGCGCCAGCAGCCCCGGCTTCACAGGGGGAGGTGGCTACACCTTC. J is TRBJ1-2 and V is TRBV5-1; 8 bases align to TRBD1. V lost 4 bases and J lost 7; bases outside the gene matches: 12. Germline V CDR1 and CDR2: SGHRS, YFSETQ. This CDR3 is 15 amino acids long.